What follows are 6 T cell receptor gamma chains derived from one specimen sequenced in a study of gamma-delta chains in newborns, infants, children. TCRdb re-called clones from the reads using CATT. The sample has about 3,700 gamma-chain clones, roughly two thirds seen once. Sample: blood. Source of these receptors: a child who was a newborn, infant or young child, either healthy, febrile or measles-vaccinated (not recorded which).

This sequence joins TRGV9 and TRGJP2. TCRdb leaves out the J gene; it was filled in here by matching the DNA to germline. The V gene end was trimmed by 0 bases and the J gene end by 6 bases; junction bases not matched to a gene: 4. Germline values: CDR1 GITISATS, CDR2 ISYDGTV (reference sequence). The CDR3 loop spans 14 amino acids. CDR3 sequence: CALWEVQGDWIKTF. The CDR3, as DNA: TGTGCCTTGTGGGAGGTGCAAGGTGATTGGATCAAGACGTTT.

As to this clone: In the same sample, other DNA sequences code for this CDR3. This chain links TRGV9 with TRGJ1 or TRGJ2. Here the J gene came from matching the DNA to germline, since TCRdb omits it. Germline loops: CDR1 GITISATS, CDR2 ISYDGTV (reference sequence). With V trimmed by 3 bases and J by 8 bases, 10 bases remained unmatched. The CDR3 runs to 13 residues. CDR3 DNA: TGTGCCTTGTGGGAGCCGCGACGTGATAAGAAACTCTTT. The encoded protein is CALWEPRRDKKLF.

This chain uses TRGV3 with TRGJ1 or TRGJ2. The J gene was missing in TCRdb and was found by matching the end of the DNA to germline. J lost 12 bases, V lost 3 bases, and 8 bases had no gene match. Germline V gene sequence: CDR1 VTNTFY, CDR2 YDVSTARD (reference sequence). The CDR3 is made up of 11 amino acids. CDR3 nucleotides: TGTGCCACCTGGGACGGGCTAATGAAACTCTTT. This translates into CATWDGLMKLF.

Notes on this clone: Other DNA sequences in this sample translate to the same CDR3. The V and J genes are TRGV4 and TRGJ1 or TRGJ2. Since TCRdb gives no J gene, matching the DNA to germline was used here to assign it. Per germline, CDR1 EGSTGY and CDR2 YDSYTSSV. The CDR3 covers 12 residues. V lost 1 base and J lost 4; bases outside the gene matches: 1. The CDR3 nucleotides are TGTGCCACCTGGGATGGCTATTATAAGAAACTCTTT. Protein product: CATWDGYYKKLF.

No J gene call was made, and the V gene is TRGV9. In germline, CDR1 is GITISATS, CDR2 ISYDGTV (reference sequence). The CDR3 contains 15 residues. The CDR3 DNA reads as TGTGCCTTGTGGGAGTGGAGATCTGGACTTTATAAGAAACTATTT. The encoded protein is CALWEWRSGLYKKLF.

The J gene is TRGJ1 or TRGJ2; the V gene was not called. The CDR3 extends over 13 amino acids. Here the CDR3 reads CATWGESYYKKLF. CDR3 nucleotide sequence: TGTGCCACCTGGGGGGAGTCTTATTATAAGAAACTCTTT.